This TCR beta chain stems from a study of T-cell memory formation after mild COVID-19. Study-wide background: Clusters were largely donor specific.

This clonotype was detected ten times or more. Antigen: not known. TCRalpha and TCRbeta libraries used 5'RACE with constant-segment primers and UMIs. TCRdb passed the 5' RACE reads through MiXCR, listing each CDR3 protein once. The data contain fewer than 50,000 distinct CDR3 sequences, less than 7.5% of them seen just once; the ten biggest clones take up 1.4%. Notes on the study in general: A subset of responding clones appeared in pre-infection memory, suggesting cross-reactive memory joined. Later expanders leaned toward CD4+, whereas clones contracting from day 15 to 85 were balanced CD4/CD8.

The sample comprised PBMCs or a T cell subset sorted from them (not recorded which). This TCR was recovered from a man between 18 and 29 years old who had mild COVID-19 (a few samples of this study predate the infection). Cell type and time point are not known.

This chain's CDR3 is CASSLIAGARETQYF. CDR3 DNA: TGCGCCAGCAGCTTAATAGCGGGGGCCCGGGAGACCCAGTACTTC. The chain recombines TRBV5-1 with TRBJ2-5; TRBD2 matches at 9 bases. Germline assignment: CDR1 SGHRS and CDR2 YFSETQ. This CDR3 contains 15 residues. Germline trimming cut 2 bases from V and 5 bases from J; bases unmatched to any gene: 7.